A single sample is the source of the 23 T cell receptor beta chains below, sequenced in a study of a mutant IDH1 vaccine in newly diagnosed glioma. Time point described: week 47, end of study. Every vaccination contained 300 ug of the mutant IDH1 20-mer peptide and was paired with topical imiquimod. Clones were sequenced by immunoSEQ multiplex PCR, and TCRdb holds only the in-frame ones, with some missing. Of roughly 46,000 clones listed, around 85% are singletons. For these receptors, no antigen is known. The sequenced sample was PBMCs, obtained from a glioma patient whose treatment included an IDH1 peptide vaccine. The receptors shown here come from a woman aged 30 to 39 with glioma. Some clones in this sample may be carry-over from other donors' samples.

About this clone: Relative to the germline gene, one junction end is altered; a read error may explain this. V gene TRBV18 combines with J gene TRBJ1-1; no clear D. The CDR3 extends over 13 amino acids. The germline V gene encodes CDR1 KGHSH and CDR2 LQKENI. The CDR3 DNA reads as TGTACCAGCTCACCAGAGAAGAACACTGAAGCTTTCTTT. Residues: CTSSPEKNTEAFF.

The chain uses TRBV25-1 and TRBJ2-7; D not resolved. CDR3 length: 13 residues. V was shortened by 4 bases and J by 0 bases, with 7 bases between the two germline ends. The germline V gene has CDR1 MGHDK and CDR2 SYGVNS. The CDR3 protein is CASSAHSSYEQYF. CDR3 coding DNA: TGTGCCAGCAGTGCGCATAGCTCCTACGAGCAGTACTTC.

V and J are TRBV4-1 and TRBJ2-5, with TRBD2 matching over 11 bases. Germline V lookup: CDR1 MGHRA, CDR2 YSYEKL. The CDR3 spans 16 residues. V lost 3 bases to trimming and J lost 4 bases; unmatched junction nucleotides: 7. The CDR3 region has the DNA TGCGCCAGCAGCCAGGGACTAGCGGCAGGGGGAGAGACCCAGTACTTC. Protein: CASSQGLAAGGETQYF.

In DNA, the CDR3 is TGTGCCAGCAGCTCCAGATCCTACGAGCAGTACTTC. It encodes CASSSRSYEQYF. The chain joins TRBV7-6 to TRBJ2-7; D remains ambiguous. CDR1 and CDR2 from the germline V gene are SGHVS and FNYEAQ. This CDR3 has 12 amino acids. Trimming cost V 4 bases and J 1 base, with 5 bases left between them.

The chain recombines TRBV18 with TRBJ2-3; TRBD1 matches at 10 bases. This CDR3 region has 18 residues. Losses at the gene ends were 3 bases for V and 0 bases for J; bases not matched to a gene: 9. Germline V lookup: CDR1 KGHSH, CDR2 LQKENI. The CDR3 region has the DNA TGTGCCAGCTCACCGGGGACAGGGGACCGTATGAGCACAGATACGCAGTATTTT. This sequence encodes CASSPGTGDRMSTDTQYF.

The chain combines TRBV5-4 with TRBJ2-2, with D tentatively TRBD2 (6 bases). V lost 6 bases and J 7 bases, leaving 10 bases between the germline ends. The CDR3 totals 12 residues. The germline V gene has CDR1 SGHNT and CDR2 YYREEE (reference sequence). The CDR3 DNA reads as TGTGCCAGCATCGGGGAGGTCGGGGAGCTGTTTTTT. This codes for CASIGEVGELFF.

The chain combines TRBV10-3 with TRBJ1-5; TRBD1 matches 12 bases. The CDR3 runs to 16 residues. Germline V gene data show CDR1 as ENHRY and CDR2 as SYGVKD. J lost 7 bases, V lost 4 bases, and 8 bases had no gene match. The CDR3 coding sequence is TGTGCCATCAGTGCCGGGACAGGGGGCACCGGACAGCCCCAGCATTTT. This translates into CAISAGTGGTGQPQHF.

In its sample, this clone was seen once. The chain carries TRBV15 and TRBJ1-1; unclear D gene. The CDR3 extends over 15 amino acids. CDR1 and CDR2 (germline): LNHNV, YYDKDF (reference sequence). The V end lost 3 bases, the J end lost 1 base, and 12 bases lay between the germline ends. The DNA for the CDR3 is TGTGCCACCAGCAGTCCTTACGGGTCGAACACTGAAGCTTTCTTT. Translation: CATSSPYGSNTEAFF.

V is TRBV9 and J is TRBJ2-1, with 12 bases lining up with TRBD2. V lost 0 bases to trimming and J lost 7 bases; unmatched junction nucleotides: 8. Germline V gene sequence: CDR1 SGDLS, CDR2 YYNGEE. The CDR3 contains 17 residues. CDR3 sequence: CASSVGLAGGPQNEQFF. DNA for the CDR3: TGTGCCAGCAGCGTAGGGCTAGCGGGAGGGCCGCAGAATGAGCAGTTCTTC.

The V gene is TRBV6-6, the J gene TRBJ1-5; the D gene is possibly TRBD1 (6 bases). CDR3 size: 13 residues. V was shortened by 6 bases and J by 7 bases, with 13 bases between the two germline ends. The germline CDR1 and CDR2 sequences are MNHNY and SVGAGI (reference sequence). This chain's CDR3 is CASRDNREQPQHF. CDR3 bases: TGTGCCAGCAGAGACAACAGGGAACAGCCCCAGCATTTT.

CDR3 nucleotide sequence: TGTGCCAGCAACGGACTGGGCAATGAGCAGTTCTTC. This encodes CASNGLGNEQFF. The chain links TRBV2 to TRBJ2-1, with D tentatively TRBD2 (5 bases). Trimming stripped 7 bases from V and 6 bases from J, with 10 bases between. The germline V gene encodes CDR1 SNHLY and CDR2 FYNNEI. This CDR3 region has 12 residues. The full variable domain, with the rest looked up from reference TRBV2 and TRBJ2-1, is EPEVTQTPSHQVTQMGQEVILRCVPISNHLYFYWYRQILGQKVEFLVSFYNNEISEKSEIFDDQFSVERPDGSNFTLKIRSTKLEDSAMYFCASNGLGNEQFFGPGTRLTVL.

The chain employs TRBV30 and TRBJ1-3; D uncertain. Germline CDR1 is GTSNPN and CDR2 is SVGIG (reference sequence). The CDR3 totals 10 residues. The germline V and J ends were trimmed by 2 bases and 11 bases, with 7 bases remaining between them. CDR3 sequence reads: CAWSQDAIYF. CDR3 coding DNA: TGTGCCTGGAGTCAGGACGCCATATATTTT.

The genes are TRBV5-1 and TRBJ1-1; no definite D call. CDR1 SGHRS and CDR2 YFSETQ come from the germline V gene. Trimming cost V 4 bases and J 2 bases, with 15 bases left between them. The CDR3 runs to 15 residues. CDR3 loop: CASSPQFGDNTEAFF. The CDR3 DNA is TGCGCCAGCAGCCCCCAATTTGGGGATAACACTGAAGCTTTCTTT.

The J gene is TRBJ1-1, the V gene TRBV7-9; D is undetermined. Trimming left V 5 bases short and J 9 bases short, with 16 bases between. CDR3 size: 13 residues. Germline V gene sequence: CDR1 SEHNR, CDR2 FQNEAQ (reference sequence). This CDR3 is CASSLRTGLKAFF. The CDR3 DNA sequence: TGTGCCAGCAGCCTTAGGACTGGATTGAAAGCTTTCTTT.

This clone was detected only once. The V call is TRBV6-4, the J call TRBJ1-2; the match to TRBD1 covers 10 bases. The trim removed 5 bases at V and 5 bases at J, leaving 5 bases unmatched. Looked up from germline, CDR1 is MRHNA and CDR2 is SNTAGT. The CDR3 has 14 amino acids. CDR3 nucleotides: TGTGCCAGCAGTCCCTCGGACAGGGGGTATGGCTACACCTTC. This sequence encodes CASSPSDRGYGYTF.

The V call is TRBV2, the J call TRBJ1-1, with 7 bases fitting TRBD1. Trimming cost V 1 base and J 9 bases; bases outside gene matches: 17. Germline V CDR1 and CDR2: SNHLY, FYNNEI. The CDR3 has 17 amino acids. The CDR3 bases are TGTGCCAGCAGTGAAGGGGCCAGAAGGCAGGACAGGATGAAAGCTTTCTTT. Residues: CASSEGARRQDRMKAFF.

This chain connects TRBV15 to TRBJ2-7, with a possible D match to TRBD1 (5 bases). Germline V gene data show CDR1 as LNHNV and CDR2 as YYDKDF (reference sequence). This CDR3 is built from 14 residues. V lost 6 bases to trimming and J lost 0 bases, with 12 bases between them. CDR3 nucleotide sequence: TGTGCCACCAGGGTGACAGTCAGCTCCTACGAGCAGTACTTC. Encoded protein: CATRVTVSSYEQYF.

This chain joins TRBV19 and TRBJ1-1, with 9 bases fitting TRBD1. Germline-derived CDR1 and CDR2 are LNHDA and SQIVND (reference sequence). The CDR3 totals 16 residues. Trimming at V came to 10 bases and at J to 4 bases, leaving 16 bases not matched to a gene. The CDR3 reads CAIIGVPGQGATEAFF. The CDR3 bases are TGTGCCATAATCGGGGTCCCGGGACAGGGAGCCACTGAAGCTTTCTTT.

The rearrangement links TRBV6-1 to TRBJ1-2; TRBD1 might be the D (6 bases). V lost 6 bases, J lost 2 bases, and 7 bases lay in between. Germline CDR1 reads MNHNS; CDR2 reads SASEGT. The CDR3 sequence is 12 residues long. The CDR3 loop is CASSDRNYGYTF. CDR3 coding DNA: TGTGCCAGCAGCGACAGGAACTATGGCTACACCTTC.

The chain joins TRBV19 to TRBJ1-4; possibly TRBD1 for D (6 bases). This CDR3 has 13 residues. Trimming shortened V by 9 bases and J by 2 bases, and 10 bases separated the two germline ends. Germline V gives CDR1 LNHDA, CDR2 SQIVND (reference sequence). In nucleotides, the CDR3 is TGTGCCAGCCAGGGGTCTACTAATGAAAAACTGTTTTTT. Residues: CASQGSTNEKLFF. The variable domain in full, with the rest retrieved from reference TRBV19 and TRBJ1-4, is DGGITQSPKYLFRKEGQNVTLSCEQNLNHDAMYWYRQDPGQGLRLIYYSQIVNDFQKGDIAEGYSVSREKKESFPLTVTSAQKNPTAFYLCASQGSTNEKLFFGSGTQLSVL.

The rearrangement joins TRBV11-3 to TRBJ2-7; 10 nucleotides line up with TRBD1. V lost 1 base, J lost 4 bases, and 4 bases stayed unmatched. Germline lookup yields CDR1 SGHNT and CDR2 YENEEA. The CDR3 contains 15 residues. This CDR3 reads CASSLGPGQGYEQYF. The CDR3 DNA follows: TGTGCCAGCAGCTTAGGCCCGGGACAGGGGTACGAGCAGTACTTC.

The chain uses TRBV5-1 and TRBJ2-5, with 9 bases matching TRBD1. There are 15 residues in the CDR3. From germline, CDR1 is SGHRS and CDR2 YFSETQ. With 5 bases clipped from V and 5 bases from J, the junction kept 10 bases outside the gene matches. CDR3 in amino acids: CASSRAGTGIETQYF. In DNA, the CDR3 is TGCGCCAGCAGTCGAGCCGGGACAGGGATTGAGACCCAGTACTTC.

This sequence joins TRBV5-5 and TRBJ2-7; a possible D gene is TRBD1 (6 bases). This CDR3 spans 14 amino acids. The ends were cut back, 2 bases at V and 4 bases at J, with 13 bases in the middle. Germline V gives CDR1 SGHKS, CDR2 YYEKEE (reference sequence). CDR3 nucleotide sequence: TGTGCCAGCAGCTTAATACAGGGATCGTACGAGCAGTACTTC. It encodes CASSLIQGSYEQYF.